The 15 T cell receptor beta chains below come from one sample, sequenced in a study of regulatory T cells in long-lasting Graves disease. Time point described: persistent/refractory GD, antithyroid drugs over 5 years with positive TRAb. PBMC-derived RNA was used for the TCR library. Arm-PCR with iRepertoire HTBI primers amplified the CDR3 regions for these TCR beta libraries. A single record per CDR3 protein comes from TCRdb applying MiXCR to the multiplex PCR reads. The repertoire holds a few hundred thousand distinct CDR3 sequences, around 20% seen once, with approximately 28% in the top ten. The source was peripheral blood mononuclear cells (PBMCs), collected when the disease was refractory, from a patient treated with antithyroid drugs. These receptors all come from a female donor with Graves disease.

To note about this clonotype: Possible read error: a much larger clone is one base away. The gene calls are TRBV6-5 and TRBJ2-7, with TRBD1 matching 7 bases. CDR1 and CDR2 from the germline V gene are MNHEY and SVGAGI. The CDR3 contains 14 residues. This chain's CDR3 is CASSYSTGPYGQYF. The CDR3 coding sequence is TGTGCCAGCAGTTACTCGACAGGGCCTTACGGGCAGTACTTC.

In this sample, this clonotype turned up a few times. V usage is TRBV3-1 and J usage is TRBJ1-2; maybe TRBD1 (5 bases). Deletions cut 7 bases from V and 8 bases from J, with 20 bases between. This CDR3 comprises 14 residues. The germline CDR1 and CDR2 sequences are LGHDT and YNNKEL (reference sequence). The chain's CDR3 is CASNSITRAEGYTF. The DNA of the CDR3 is TGTGCCAGCAACTCAATCACCAGGGCAGAAGGCTACACCTTC.

This clonotype showed up just a few times. An end of the junction does not agree with germline; a read error may underlie this. J is TRBJ1-1 and V is TRBV29-1; the match to TRBD1 covers 8 bases. Germline V CDR1 and CDR2: SQVTM, ANQGSEA. CDR3 length equals 13 residues. The CDR3 loop reads CNVKDRVVTEAFF. The DNA for the CDR3 is TGCAACGTTAAGGACAGGGTAGTCACTGAAGCTTTCTTT.

This clonotype showed up just a few times. V gene TRBV10-3 combines with J gene TRBJ2-4; no reliable D call. With 4 bases removed from V and 6 bases from J, the gap between germline ends came to 10 bases. CDR1 ENHRY and CDR2 SYGVKD come from the germline V gene. The CDR3 is made up of 13 amino acids. The CDR3 protein is CAISVRTGNIQYF. CDR3 bases: TGTGCCATCAGTGTTAGGACGGGAAACATTCAGTACTTC.

There are a few counts of this clonotype. The CDR3 region is CASSPTKGIETQYF. CDR3 sequence (DNA): TGTGCCAGCAGTCCAACTAAGGGAATAGAGACCCAGTACTTC. The chain is built from TRBV6-1 and TRBJ2-5; no firm D call. V gave up 5 bases and J gave up 4 bases, with 14 bases separating them. Germline CDR1 and CDR2: MNHNS and SASEGT. There are 14 residues in the CDR3.

With regard to this clonotype: A much larger clone differs by one base, so this may be a read error. V gene TRBV29-1 combines with J gene TRBJ1-5; the D is unclear. This CDR3 has 12 residues. Trimming removed 6 bases at V and 5 bases at J, with 11 bases between. Looked up from germline, CDR1 is SQVTM and CDR2 is ANQGSEA. The CDR3 sequence: CSVPWLDQPQHF. As DNA, the CDR3 is TGCAGCGTCCCCTGGCTCGATCAGCCCCAGCATTTT.

The chain couples TRBV19 to TRBJ2-6, with D possibly TRBD1 on 5 matching bases. Germline CDR1 LNHDA, CDR2 SQIVND (reference sequence). Trimming left V 6 bases short and J 3 bases short, with 12 bases between. The CDR3 spans 15 residues. In DNA form, the CDR3 reads TGTGCCAGTAGCGTTGGGGCCCTTGGGGCCAACGTCCTGACTTTC. It encodes CASSVGALGANVLTF.

There are a few counts of this clonotype. The chain links TRBV6-2 or TRBV6-3 to TRBJ2-2; 14 bases line up with TRBD2. The CDR3 has 16 residues. V shed 5 bases, J shed 7 bases, and the junction held 6 bases outside the gene matches. In germline, CDR1 is MNHEY, CDR2 SVGEGT. Here the CDR3 reads CASSDIGTSGSGELFF. CDR3 nucleotide sequence: TGTGCCAGCAGTGACATTGGGACTAGCGGGAGCGGGGAGCTGTTTTTT.

In this sample, this clonotype turned up many times. The rearrangement links TRBV24-1 to TRBJ1-2; the match to TRBD1 covers 8 bases. The CDR3 runs to 14 residues. The germline V gene has CDR1 KGHDR and CDR2 SFDVKD. V was pared by 3 bases and J by 3 bases, with 2 bases of the junction left unmatched. This CDR3 reads CATSDRGQDYGYTF. In DNA, the CDR3 is TGTGCCACCAGTGATCGGGGACAGGACTATGGCTACACCTTC.

This clonotype has only a few counts. The rearrangement uses TRBV6-2 or TRBV6-3 and TRBJ2-7; D gene ambiguous. The CDR3 extends over 14 amino acids. The V end lost 0 bases, the J end lost 4 bases, and 10 bases lay between the germline ends. Germline V CDR1 and CDR2: MNHEY, SVGEGT. The CDR3 spells CASSYSRLVYEQYF. The CDR3 bases are TGTGCCAGCAGTTACTCGAGATTGGTTTACGAGCAGTACTTC.

This clonotype was detected a few times. V is TRBV5-6 and J is TRBJ1-1; no firm D call. Germline V gene data show CDR1 as SGHDT and CDR2 as YYEEEE. The CDR3 spans 14 residues. The V gene lost 1 base and the J gene lost 2 bases, with 9 bases spanning the gap. The CDR3 DNA sequence: TGTGCCAGCAGCTTGTCTGTTATTAACACTGAAGCTTTCTTT. Translation gives CASSLSVINTEAFF.

The chain combines TRBV30 with TRBJ1-3, with D uncertain. Per germline, CDR1 GTSNPN and CDR2 SVGIG (reference sequence). There are 12 residues in the CDR3. V lost 4 bases and J 0 bases, leaving 4 bases between the germline ends. Written as DNA, the CDR3 is TGTGCCTGGACAGACTCTGGAAACACCATATATTTT. Translated, it gives CAWTDSGNTIYF.

The chain couples TRBV4-3 to TRBJ2-4; a weak D match, TRBD1 (6 bases). Trimming removed 1 base from V and 11 bases from J, with 12 bases in between. The germline CDR1 and CDR2 sequences are LGHNA and YSLEER. The CDR3 length is 13 residues. CDR3 protein: CASSQVGARVQYF. In nucleotides, the CDR3 is TGCGCCAGCAGCCAAGTGGGGGCGCGGGTTCAGTACTTC.

The chain employs TRBV15 and TRBJ2-7; 10 bases line up with TRBD1. The CDR3 runs to 15 residues. Trimming removed 5 bases from V and 6 bases from J; junction bases left unmatched: 10. Germline-derived CDR1 and CDR2 are LNHNV and YYDKDF (reference sequence). The CDR3: CATSLDRGLIGEQYF. The DNA for the CDR3 is TGTGCCACCAGCCTAGACAGGGGGCTCATAGGCGAGCAGTACTTC. Combining the CDR3 with reference TRBV15 and TRBJ2-7 gives the whole variable domain DAMVIQNPRYQVTQFGKPVTLSCSQTLNHNVMYWYQQKSSQAPKLLFHYYDKDFNNEADTPDNFQSRRPNTSFCFLDIRSPGLGDTAMYLCATSLDRGLIGEQYFGPGTRLTVT.

This clonotype occurred many times. The chain recombines TRBV28 with TRBJ1-2; tentatively, D is TRBD1 (6 bases). V was trimmed by 8 bases and J by 7 bases, leaving 20 bases between them. There are 14 residues in the CDR3. Germline CDR1 is MDHEN and CDR2 is SYDVKM. The CDR3 is CASGRGAVKSGYTF. DNA of the CDR3: TGTGCCAGCGGGAGGGGGGCTGTCAAGTCTGGCTACACCTTC.